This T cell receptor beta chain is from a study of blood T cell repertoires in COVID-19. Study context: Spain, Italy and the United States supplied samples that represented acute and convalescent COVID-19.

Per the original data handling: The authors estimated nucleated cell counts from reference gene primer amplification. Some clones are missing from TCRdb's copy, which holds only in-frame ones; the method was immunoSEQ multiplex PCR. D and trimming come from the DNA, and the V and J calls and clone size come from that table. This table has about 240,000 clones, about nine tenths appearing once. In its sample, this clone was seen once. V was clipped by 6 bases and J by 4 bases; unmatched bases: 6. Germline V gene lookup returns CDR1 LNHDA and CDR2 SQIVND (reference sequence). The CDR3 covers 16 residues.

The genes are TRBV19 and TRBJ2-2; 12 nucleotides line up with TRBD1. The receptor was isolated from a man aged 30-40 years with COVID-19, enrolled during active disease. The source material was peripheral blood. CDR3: CASSKGQGAFTGELFF. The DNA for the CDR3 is TGTGCCAGTAGCAAGGGACAGGGGGCATTCACCGGGGAGCTGTTTTTT. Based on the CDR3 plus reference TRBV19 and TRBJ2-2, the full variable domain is DGGITQSPKYLFRKEGQNVTLSCEQNLNHDAMYWYRQDPGQGLRLIYYSQIVNDFQKGDIAEGYSVSREKKESFPLTVTSAQKNPTAFYLCASSKGQGAFTGELFFGEGSRLTVL.